The 5 T cell receptor beta chains in this list originate from one sample, sequenced in a study of T cell responses to AZD1222 COVID-19 vaccine. Assay used: immunoSEQ multiplex PCR; TCRdb lists only in-frame clones, some missing. In the table there are 90,000 to 120,000 clones, under 95% of which are singletons. The sequenced sample was peripheral blood, obtained 28 days after the second AZD1222 dose. The receptors originated from an adult who received the AZD1222 COVID-19 vaccine.

The rearrangement joins TRBV6-5 to TRBJ1-1, with D perhaps matching TRBD1 (6 bases). The CDR3 length is 14 residues. Germline values: CDR1 MNHEY, CDR2 SVGAGI. Trimming left V 8 bases short and J 8 bases short, with 21 bases between. The CDR3 region is CASGRRTGPLEAFF. Written as DNA, the CDR3 is TGTGCCAGCGGGAGGCGTACAGGGCCACTGGAAGCTTTCTTT.

The V and J genes are TRBV29-1 and TRBJ1-1; 12 nucleotides align to TRBD1. V gave up 6 bases and J gave up 2 bases; unmatched junction bases: 4. Germline V gene lookup returns CDR1 SQVTM and CDR2 ANQGSEA. The CDR3 has 14 residues. DNA of the CDR3: TGCAGCGTGGGACAGGGGGCAGGTAACACTGAAGCTTTCTTT. Residues: CSVGQGAGNTEAFF.

The rearrangement links TRBV30 to TRBJ2-3; 12 nucleotides agree with TRBD2. Germline CDR1 is GTSNPN and CDR2 is SVGIG (reference sequence). The CDR3 runs 16 residues. V gave up 4 bases and J gave up 3 bases; unmatched junction bases: 8. The CDR3 region is CAWTHQLAGGTDTQYF. CDR3 sequence (DNA): TGTGCCTGGACCCACCAACTAGCGGGAGGAACAGATACGCAGTATTTT.

The CDR3 spells CASSRQDRNTIYF. CDR3 DNA: TGTGCCAGCTCACGGCAGGATAGAAACACCATATATTTT. The chain couples TRBV18 to TRBJ1-3; the D is unclear. The CDR3 has 13 residues. Trimming shortened V by 4 bases and J by 5 bases, and 9 bases separated the two germline ends. Per germline, CDR1 KGHSH and CDR2 LQKENI.

The chain uses TRBV4-1 and TRBJ2-3; D ambiguous. V lost 0 bases to trimming and J lost 1 base, with 14 bases between them. This CDR3 comprises 17 residues. Germline V CDR1 and CDR2: MGHRA, YSYEKL. CDR3 region: CASSQDRHHERTDTQYF. CDR3 nucleotides: TGCGCCAGCAGCCAAGATCGGCACCACGAACGCACAGATACGCAGTATTTT.